The 14 T cell receptor beta chains given below trace back to one sample, sequenced in a study of blood T cell repertoires in COVID-19. TCRdb's copy holds only in-frame clones and misses some; the assay was immunoSEQ multiplex PCR. The sample includes over 100,000 clones, roughly 89% of them seen just once. The sequenced sample consisted of peripheral blood. These receptors all come from a man in his sixties with COVID-19, enrolled during active disease.

The V gene is TRBV5-1, the J gene TRBJ1-4, with D perhaps matching TRBD1 (5 bases). With 4 bases removed from V and 2 bases from J, the gap between germline ends came to 15 bases. The CDR3 sequence is 16 residues long. The V gene's germline CDR1 is SGHRS and CDR2 YFSETQ. The CDR3 DNA is TGCGCCAGCAGCGGGGGGACGACTTCCACTAATGAAAAACTGTTTTTT. This encodes CASSGGTTSTNEKLFF. The full variable domain, its missing parts supplied by reference TRBV5-1 and TRBJ1-4, is KAGVTQTPRYLIKTRGQQVTLSCSPISGHRSVSWYQQTPGQGLQFLFEYFSETQRNKGNFPGRFSGRQFSNSRSEMNVSTLELGDSALYLCASSGGTTSTNEKLFFGSGTQLSVL.

The J gene is TRBJ2-5, the V gene TRBV7-2; 9 nucleotides agree with TRBD1. After removal of 4 bases from V and 4 bases from J, the junction contained 4 bases not matched to a gene. Germline V gene sequence: CDR1 SGHTA, CDR2 FQGNSA. The CDR3 loop spans 14 amino acids. CDR3 loop: CASSSGQGRETQYF. The CDR3 nucleotides read TGTGCCAGCAGCTCGGGACAGGGAAGAGAGACCCAGTACTTC. Full variable domain (outside the CDR3, taken from reference TRBV7-2 and TRBJ2-5): GAGVSQSPSNKVTEKGKDVELRCDPISGHTALYWYRQSLGQGLEFLIYFQGNSAPDKSGLPSDRFSAERTGGSVSTLTIQRTQQEDSAVYLCASSSGQGRETQYFGPGTRLLVL.

V and J are TRBV7-9 and TRBJ2-1, with TRBD1 identical over 7 bases. The CDR3 has 14 amino acids. Losses at the gene ends were 4 bases for V and 6 bases for J; bases not matched to a gene: 6. CDR1 and CDR2 (germline): SEHNR, FQNEAQ (reference sequence). The CDR3 region is CASSSTGQPNEQFF. The CDR3 nucleotides read TGTGCCAGCAGCTCAACGGGACAGCCCAATGAGCAGTTCTTC.

This clone appeared once. Other nucleotide sequences from this sample produce the same CDR3. This chain joins TRBV5-1 and TRBJ1-2; tentative D call: TRBD1 (6 bases). The V gene lost 2 bases and the J gene lost 2 bases, with 10 bases spanning the gap. The CDR3 runs 14 residues. CDR1 is SGHRS and CDR2 is YFSETQ in the germline V gene. The DNA for the CDR3 is TGCGCCAGCAGCTTAGCAGGGGAAAACTATGGCTACACCTTC. It yields the protein CASSLAGENYGYTF.

The chain has TRBV7-9 and TRBJ1-4; 8 bases map to TRBD1. Germline values: CDR1 SEHNR, CDR2 FQNEAQ (reference sequence). The CDR3 spans 15 residues. V lost 7 bases to trimming and J lost 8 bases; unmatched junction nucleotides: 12. The DNA for the CDR3 is TGTGCCAGCACCCCCAGAGACAGGGGAGACGAAAAACTGTTTTTT. It codes for CASTPRDRGDEKLFF. Supplemented by reference TRBV7-9 and TRBJ1-4, the full variable domain reads DTGVSQNPRHKITKRGQNVTFRCDPISEHNRLYWYRQTLGQGPEFLTYFQNEAQLEKSRLLSDRFSAERPKGSFSTLEIQRTEQGDSAMYLCASTPRDRGDEKLFFGSGTQLSVL.

This clone was counted a single time. J is TRBJ2-1 and V is TRBV6-2 or TRBV6-3; the match to TRBD1 covers 10 bases. In germline, CDR1 is MNHEY, CDR2 SVGEGT. V gave up 5 bases and J gave up 3 bases; unmatched junction bases: 7. The CDR3 spans 16 residues. This chain's CDR3 is CASSDGDRGFYNEQFF. The CDR3 bases are TGTGCCAGCAGTGATGGGGACAGGGGCTTCTACAATGAGCAGTTCTTC.

This clone was found once. The gene calls are TRBV5-1 and TRBJ2-1, with 7 bases that match TRBD1. Germline V CDR1 and CDR2: SGHRS, YFSETQ. The CDR3 covers 13 residues. V shed 4 bases and J 5 bases; nucleotides not matched to a gene: 3. In DNA form, the CDR3 reads TGCGCCAGCAGCGTAGACAGGGACAATGAGCAGTTCTTC. As protein: CASSVDRDNEQFF.

DNA for the CDR3: TGCAGCGTTGAGGGAGGGACAGGATCCTACGAGCAGTACTTC. Amino acids: CSVEGGTGSYEQYF. The gene calls are TRBV29-1 and TRBJ2-7; a weak D match, TRBD1 (8 bases). The CDR3 contains 14 residues. V lost 3 bases to trimming and J lost 1 base, with 13 bases between them. CDR1 and CDR2 (germline): SQVTM, ANQGSEA.

The chain links TRBV3-1 (or the pseudogene TRBV3-2) to TRBJ2-5, with D uncertain. Germline CDR1 is LGHDT and CDR2 is YNNKEL (reference sequence). The CDR3 loop spans 14 amino acids. V was trimmed by 1 base and J by 5 bases, leaving 11 bases between them. CDR3: CASSQGRGRETQYF. In DNA form, the CDR3 reads TGTGCCAGCAGCCAAGGTAGAGGTAGGGAGACCCAGTACTTC.

CDR3 sequence (DNA): TGTGCCAGCAGCTTATCACTCGGGACAGGGGGTGGCTACACCTTC. This encodes CASSLSLGTGGGYTF. The chain links TRBV5-4 to TRBJ1-2, with 11 bases fitting TRBD1. Germline V gene lookup returns CDR1 SGHNT and CDR2 YYREEE (reference sequence). The ends lost 2 bases at V and 7 bases at J; junction bases unmatched: 7. This CDR3 has 15 residues. The whole variable domain, remainder taken from reference TRBV5-4 and TRBJ1-2, is ETGVTQSPTHLIKTRGQQVTLRCSSQSGHNTVSWYQQALGQGPQFIFQYYREEENGRGNFPPRFSGLQFPNYSSELNVNALELDDSALYLCASSLSLGTGGGYTFGSGTRLTVV.

The chain joins TRBV9 to TRBJ2-1; 8 positions match TRBD2. V trimming: 0 bases; J trimming: 6 bases; junction bases outside the gene matches: 5. Looked up from germline, CDR1 is SGDLS and CDR2 is YYNGEE. The CDR3 is 15 amino acids. This CDR3 reads CASSVGASGLNEQFF. The DNA for the CDR3 is TGTGCCAGCAGCGTAGGGGCTAGCGGGCTCAATGAGCAGTTCTTC.

This chain uses TRBV28 with TRBJ2-7, with a weak D call TRBD2 (6 bases). V was pared by 4 bases and J by 2 bases, with 18 bases between. Germline lookup yields CDR1 MDHEN and CDR2 SYDVKM. The CDR3 contains 16 residues. CDR3: CASSYSRTNFPYEQYF. CDR3 sequence (DNA): TGTGCCAGCAGTTACTCAAGGACTAACTTCCCCTACGAGCAGTACTTC.

This clone was seen just once. Other DNA sequences from this sample encode an identical CDR3 as well. CDR3 sequence (DNA): TGCGCCAGCAGCTTATTAGCGGGGACAGATACGCAGTATTTT. Its protein product is CASSLLAGTDTQYF. The chain is built from TRBV5-1 and TRBJ2-3, with TRBD2 identical over 8 bases. The CDR3 runs to 14 residues. The V and J ends lost 2 bases and 3 bases, in that order; junction bases with no gene match: 2. CDR1 SGHRS and CDR2 YFSETQ come from the germline V gene.

The rearrangement joins TRBV29-1 to TRBJ1-6, with 8 bases fitting TRBD1. Trimming at V came to 6 bases and at J to 7 bases, leaving 8 bases not matched to a gene. Germline loops: CDR1 SQVTM, CDR2 ANQGSEA. The CDR3 has 14 residues. CDR3 protein: CSVMTGVGNSPLHF. In nucleotides, the CDR3 is TGCAGCGTGATGACAGGGGTGGGGAATTCACCCCTCCACTTT.